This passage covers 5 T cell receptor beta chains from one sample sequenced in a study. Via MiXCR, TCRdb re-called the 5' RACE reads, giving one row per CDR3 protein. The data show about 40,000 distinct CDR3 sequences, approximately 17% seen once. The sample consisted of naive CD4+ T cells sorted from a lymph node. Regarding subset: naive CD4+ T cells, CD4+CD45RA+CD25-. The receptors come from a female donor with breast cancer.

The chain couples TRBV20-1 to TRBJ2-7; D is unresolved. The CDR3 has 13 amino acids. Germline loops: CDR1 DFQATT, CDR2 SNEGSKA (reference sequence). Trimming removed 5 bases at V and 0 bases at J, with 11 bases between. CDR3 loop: CSAYLFGSYEQYF. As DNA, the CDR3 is TGCAGTGCTTACTTGTTCGGCTCCTACGAGCAGTACTTC.

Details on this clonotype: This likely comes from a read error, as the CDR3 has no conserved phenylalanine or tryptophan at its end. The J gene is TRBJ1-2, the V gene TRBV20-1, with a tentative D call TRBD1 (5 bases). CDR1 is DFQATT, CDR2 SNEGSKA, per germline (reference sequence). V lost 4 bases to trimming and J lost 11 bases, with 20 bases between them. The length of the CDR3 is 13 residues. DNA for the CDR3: TGCAGTGCTATCGAGGTCTCAAGTGGGGGGTACACCCTC. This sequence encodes CSAIEVSSGGYTL.

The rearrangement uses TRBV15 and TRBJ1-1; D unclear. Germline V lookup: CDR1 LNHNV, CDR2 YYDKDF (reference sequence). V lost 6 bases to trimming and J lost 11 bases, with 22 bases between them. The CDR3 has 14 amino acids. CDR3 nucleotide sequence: TGTGCCACCAGTCCCCAAGGCAGCAACCTGGGGGCTTTCTTT. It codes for CATSPQGSNLGAFF.

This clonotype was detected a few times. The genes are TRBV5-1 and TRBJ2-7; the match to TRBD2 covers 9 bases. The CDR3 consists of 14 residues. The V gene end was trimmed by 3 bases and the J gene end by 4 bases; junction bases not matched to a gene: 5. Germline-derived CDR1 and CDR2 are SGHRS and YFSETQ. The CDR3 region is CASSWREGGYEQYF. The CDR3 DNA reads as TGCGCCAGCAGCTGGCGGGAGGGAGGGTACGAGCAGTACTTC.

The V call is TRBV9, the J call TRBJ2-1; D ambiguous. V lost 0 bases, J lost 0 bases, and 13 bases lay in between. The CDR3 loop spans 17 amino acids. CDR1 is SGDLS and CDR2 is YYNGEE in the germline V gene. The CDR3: CASSVGISLSSYNEQFF. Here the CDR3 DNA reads TGTGCCAGCAGCGTAGGAATTAGCTTGAGCTCCTACAATGAGCAGTTCTTC.